This T cell receptor (beta chain) appears in the sequencing data of a study of cytomegalovirus exposure and HLA in healthy donors (dated by TCRdb to about 2017). As for the study more broadly: According to a later analysis, one platform produced both the 120 validation repertoires and the approximately 600 repertoires of the first cohort. Besides the first cohort of 500 to 700 subjects, a separate validation cohort made up of 120 different subjects was used. To predict cytomegalovirus infection status, the study combined high-throughput TCR immunosequencing, statistical association of individual TCRs with disease status, and machine learning. The study was designed to test whether signatures of past pathogen exposure could be identified by cataloging public T cell receptors.

The donors belonged to the validation cohort of about 130 subjects, which was separate from the roughly 670-subject first cohort. General findings and caveats noted by the study authors: Three of the identified cytomegalovirus-associated TCR beta chains were confirmed in vitro to be specific for cytomegalovirus antigens. All 120 or so repertoires were used to score co-occurrence in the validation cohort in a later analysis, because that analysis had no HLA typing for the cohort. The study listed 164 TCR beta chains as associated with cytomegalovirus. Most TCR sequences were observed very rarely across donors, whereas some public TCRs were present in many individuals. The classifier was reported to diagnose cytomegalovirus status with high specificity and sensitivity in both the original cohort and the validation cohort. A later analysis found that TCRs clustered in the first cohort also tended to co-occur in the 95 to 150 validation repertoires, with more than 90% of cluster scores above 0. According to the authors, the approach could potentially be generalized to other disease states and immunological phenotypes.

In the case of this clone: Its recognized antigen is unknown. No base quality information exists; no much larger clone differs at one position.

The protocol used for the library was the immunoSEQ multiplex PCR assay. The paper's data handling went like this. A statistical classification framework was built for diagnosing cytomegalovirus status from the catalog of TCR beta chain sequences. TCRdb's version of the immuneACCESS table is confined to in-frame rearrangements and falls short of the full clone set. An unresolved V gene accounts for under half of the shortfall where checked; the remainder is of unknown origin. That table is the source of V, J and clone size, and D and trimming were worked out from the DNA. The sample table holds about 180,000 clones, of which 86% were seen once. The ten largest account for roughly 2.5% of the sample. The CDR3 holds 13 amino acids from the cysteine to the phenylalanine. The entry retains the CDR3 DNA only, 39 bases that are in frame from base 1. Looking up the germline V gene yields CDR1 LGHNA and CDR2 YNFKEQ. V and J lose 4 bases and 0 bases, and a span of 6 bases separates them.

Material for sequencing was PBMCs. The clonotype comes from a man between 18 and 35 years old in good health and CMV-seropositive. The rearrangement joined TRBV4-2 to TRBJ1-1; a tentative D match to TRBD1 spans 5 bases. CDR3 protein: CASSRGLNTEAFF. The sequence in DNA is TGTGCCAGCAGCCGGGGCTTGAACACTGAAGCTTTCTTT.